Shown below are 10 T cell receptor beta chains from a single sample sequenced in a study of regulatory T cells in long-lasting Graves disease. Building of the TCR beta libraries involved iRepertoire HTBI primers and Arm-PCR of CDR3 regions. TCRdb recomputed calls from the multiplex PCR reads with MiXCR, one row per CDR3 protein. This table holds approximately 380,000 distinct CDR3 sequences, 20% found once. Time point described: persistent/refractory GD, antithyroid drugs over 5 years with positive TRAb. Making the TCR library involved RNA that had been extracted from PBMCs. The starting material was peripheral blood mononuclear cells (PBMCs), obtained when the disease was refractory, from a patient treated with antithyroid drugs. All receptors come from a female donor with Graves disease.

The genes are TRBV7-2 and TRBJ2-7; the match to TRBD2 covers 9 bases. CDR1 is SGHTA, CDR2 FQGNSA, per germline. V was clipped by 3 bases and J by 2 bases; unmatched bases: 2. The CDR3 contains 14 residues. The CDR3 DNA sequence: TGTGCCAGCAGCTTTAGCGGGAGCGCCTACGAGCAGTACTTC. Its translation: CASSFSGSAYEQYF.

V usage is TRBV19 and J usage is TRBJ1-1; 11 nucleotides match TRBD1. This CDR3 region has 17 residues. The germline V gene has CDR1 LNHDA and CDR2 SQIVND (reference sequence). Trimming removed 6 bases from V and 1 base from J; junction bases left unmatched: 10. CDR3 loop: CASRPSGTGGSNTEAFF. CDR3 bases: TGTGCCAGTAGGCCCTCCGGGACAGGGGGTTCGAACACTGAAGCTTTCTTT.

This clonotype was seen many times. J is TRBJ2-5 and V is TRBV3-1; 8 bases map to TRBD2. The CDR3 runs 13 residues. In germline, CDR1 is LGHDT, CDR2 YNNKEL (reference sequence). With V trimmed by 8 bases and J by 7 bases, 9 bases remained unmatched. In nucleotides, the CDR3 is TGTGCCAGCCGGATCCGGGAGGGTGGGACCCAGTACTTC. Residues: CASRIREGGTQYF.

This clonotype was detected ten times or more. The chain has TRBV6-1 and TRBJ2-5; tentatively, D is TRBD1 or TRBD2 (5 bases each). Per the germline V gene, CDR1 is MNHNS and CDR2 is SASEGT. The CDR3 is 18 amino acids. V lost 3 bases, J lost 0 bases, and 20 bases lay in between. The CDR3 bases are TGTGCCAGCAGTGATCGAGTCGGGGTAGGGGCAAACCAAGAGACCCAGTACTTC. Its protein product is CASSDRVGVGANQETQYF.

This clonotype was counted many times. The rearrangement links TRBV7-2 to TRBJ1-1; TRBD1 matches at 9 bases. The CDR3 spans 16 residues. The junction had 8 bases not matched to a gene; V was cut back by 1 base and J by 5 bases. Germline V gene data show CDR1 as SGHTA and CDR2 as FQGNSA. The CDR3 here is CASSLGDRVIRTEAFF. In DNA form, the CDR3 reads TGTGCCAGCAGCTTAGGGGACAGGGTGATCAGGACTGAAGCTTTCTTT.

CDR3 region: CASSQSGGRSNQPQHF. In nucleotides, the CDR3 is TGTGCCAGCAGCCAGTCCGGGGGCCGTAGCAATCAGCCCCAGCATTTT. This chain joins TRBV6-2 or TRBV6-3 and TRBJ1-5; the D gene is possibly TRBD1 (6 bases). Germline loops: CDR1 MNHEY, CDR2 SVGEGT. The CDR3 has 16 residues. The V gene lost 6 bases and the J gene lost 0 bases, with 15 bases spanning the gap.

The CDR3 sequence is CASSEAWGLAGEQFF. CDR3 bases: TGTGCCAGCAGTGAAGCTTGGGGACTAGCGGGAGAGCAGTTCTTC. This chain joins TRBV2 and TRBJ2-1; the match to TRBD2 covers 13 bases. CDR3 size: 15 residues. Germline lookup yields CDR1 SNHLY and CDR2 FYNNEI. V lost 0 bases to trimming and J lost 10 bases; unmatched junction nucleotides: 3.

This sequence joins TRBV7-9 and TRBJ1-1; D perhaps matches TRBD1 (5 bases). The ends were cut back, 3 bases at V and 6 bases at J, with 8 bases in the middle. The germline V gene has CDR1 SEHNR and CDR2 FQNEAQ (reference sequence). This CDR3 contains 12 residues. CDR3 residues: CASSFGTPEAFF. The CDR3 DNA sequence: TGTGCCAGCAGCTTTGGGACCCCTGAAGCTTTCTTT.

This clonotype was seen at least ten times. The CDR3 region has the DNA TGTGCCAGCAGCTTGGGGACTAGCGGGAGTGAGACCCAGTACTTC. Encoded protein: CASSLGTSGSETQYF. V and J are TRBV11-2 and TRBJ2-5; 14 bases fit TRBD2. V was clipped by 3 bases and J by 5 bases; unmatched bases: 2. Looked up from germline, CDR1 is SGHAT and CDR2 is FQNNGV. CDR3 size: 15 residues.

V gene TRBV10-3 combines with J gene TRBJ1-1; 11 nucleotides match TRBD1. The CDR3 runs 15 residues. Germline lookup yields CDR1 ENHRY and CDR2 SYGVKD. With V trimmed by 6 bases and J by 4 bases, 7 bases remained unmatched. The CDR3 sequence: CAISRGQGAFTEAFF. The CDR3 bases are TGTGCCATCAGCAGAGGACAGGGGGCATTCACTGAAGCTTTCTTT.